This record concerns one TCR beta chain sequence. Its target is unknown. Germline loops: CDR1 MDHEN, CDR2 SYDVKM. This CDR3 has 15 amino acids. Nested PCRs (roughly 16 and 10 cycles, two total) were applied to TCRalpha and TCRbeta cDNA. TCRdb processed the 5' RACE reads again and assigns one entry to each CDR3 protein, with no DNA. In total, the table holds about 440,000 distinct CDR3 sequences. This entry belongs to a study of monozygotic twins with inflammatory bowel disease. Notes on the study in general: Possibly because of limited power, concordant and discordant twins showed no difference in repertoire similarity.

What was sequenced was blood. The clonotype comes from a human donor with ulcerative colitis or Crohn's disease, or a healthy co-twin of an affected twin (not recorded which). The chain joins TRBV28 to TRBJ2-5; no DNA is available, so the TRBD2 call from TCRdb remains unchecked. This CDR3 reads CASSLGAGGVETQYF. The whole variable domain, remainder taken from reference TRBV28 and TRBJ2-5, is DVKVTQSSRYLVKRTGEKVFLECVQDMDHENMFWYRQDPGLGLRLIYFSYDVKMKEKGDIPEGYSVSREKKERFSLILESASTNQTSMYLCASSLGAGGVETQYFGPGTRLLVL.